What follows is one T cell receptor beta chain and its context. One junction end does not reproduce the germline sequence, and a read error may be involved. Source material for naive CD8 libraries was about 17,000 to 1,100,000 sorted cells, with 10%, 30% or 50% RNA. Naive CD8 T cells were picked out by sorting for CD8+CD4-CCR7+CD45RA+. The CDR3 extends over 16 amino acids. TCRdb re-analysed the PCR reads in MiXCR, keeping a single row per CDR3 protein. The sample lists about 320,000 distinct CDR3 sequences; roughly a quarter were seen once. This sample was taken from a study of molecular identifiers for immune sequencing clone quantification. Study information: Replicate experiments divided RNA from around 20,000 or 100,000 naive CD8 cells into five parts and sequenced four.

The sequenced material came from naive CD8+ T cells from blood, with Jurkat cell RNA spiked in. Subset here: FACS-sorted CD8+CD4-CCR7+CD45RA+ naive T cells. The sequence derives from a human donor in good health. Some libraries in this study had Jurkat cell RNA spiked in. V and J are TRBV5-3 and TRBJ1-1, with TRBD1 identical over 7 bases. TRBV5-3 counts as an open reading frame of uncertain function. In nucleotides, the CDR3 is TGTGCCACCGAAGTAGAGACAGGGCCGGGGGGGACTGGAGCTCTCTTT. Translating gives CATEVETGPGGTGALF.